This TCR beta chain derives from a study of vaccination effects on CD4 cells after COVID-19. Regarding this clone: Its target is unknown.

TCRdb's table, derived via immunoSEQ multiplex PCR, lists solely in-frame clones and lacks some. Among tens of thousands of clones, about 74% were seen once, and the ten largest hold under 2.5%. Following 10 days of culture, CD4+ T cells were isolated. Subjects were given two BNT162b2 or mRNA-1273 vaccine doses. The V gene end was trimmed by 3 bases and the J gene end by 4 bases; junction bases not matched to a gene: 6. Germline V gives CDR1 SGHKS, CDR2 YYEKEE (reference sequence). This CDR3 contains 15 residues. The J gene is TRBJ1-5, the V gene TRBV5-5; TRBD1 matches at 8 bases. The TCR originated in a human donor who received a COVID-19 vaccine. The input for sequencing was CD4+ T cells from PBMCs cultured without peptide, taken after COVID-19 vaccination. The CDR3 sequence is CASSSGQGGNQPQHF. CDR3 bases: TGTGCCAGCAGCTCAGGACAGGGAGGAAATCAGCCCCAGCATTTT.